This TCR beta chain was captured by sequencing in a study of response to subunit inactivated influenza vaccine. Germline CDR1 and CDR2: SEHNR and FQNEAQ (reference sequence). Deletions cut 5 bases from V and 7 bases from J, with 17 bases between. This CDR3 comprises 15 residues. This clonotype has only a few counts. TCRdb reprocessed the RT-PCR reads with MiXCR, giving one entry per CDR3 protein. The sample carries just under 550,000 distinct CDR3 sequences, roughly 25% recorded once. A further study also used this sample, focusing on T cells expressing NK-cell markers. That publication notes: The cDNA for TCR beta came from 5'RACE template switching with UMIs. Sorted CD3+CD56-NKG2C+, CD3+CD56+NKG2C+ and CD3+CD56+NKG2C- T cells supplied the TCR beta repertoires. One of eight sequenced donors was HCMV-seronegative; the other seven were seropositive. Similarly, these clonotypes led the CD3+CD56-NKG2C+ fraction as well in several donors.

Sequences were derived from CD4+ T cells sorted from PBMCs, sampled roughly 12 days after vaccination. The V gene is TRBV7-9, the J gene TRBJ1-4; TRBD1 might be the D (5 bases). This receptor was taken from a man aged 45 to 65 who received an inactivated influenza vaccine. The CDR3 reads CASSRGVNWGEKLFF. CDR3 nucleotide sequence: TGTGCCAGCAGCCGAGGGGTCAACTGGGGTGAAAAACTGTTTTTT.